Listed below are T cell receptor beta chains from one sample, sequenced in a study of PD-L1 blockade in urothelial cancer. Sequencing used immunoSEQ multiplex PCR; TCRdb keeps in-frame clones, though not all of them. In the table there are fewer than 50,000 clones, 70% to 90% of which are singletons. Here the sequenced sample was PBMCs, taken around atezolizumab (anti-PD-L1) treatment. All receptors come from a man between 60 and 75 years old with urothelial cancer. The CDR3 runs from the conserved cysteine through the conserved F or W.

CDR3,J,V,length
CSVELLTGSIVNLYNSPLHF,TRBJ1-6,TRBV29-1,20
CASSPPGGGSDTEAFF,TRBJ1-1,TRBV4-1,16
CASSLVIDTQYF,TRBJ2-3,TRBV7-9,12
CASSGAGTTGELFF,TRBJ2-2,TRBV7-3,14
CASSEGWERNTEAFF,TRBJ1-1,TRBV6-1,15
CASSQDPAGPQETQYF,TRBJ2-5,TRBV4-1,16
CAWSVAGLLNNSPLHF,TRBJ1-6,TRBV30,16
CASSLGTAGGNYEQYF,TRBJ2-7,TRBV7-6,16
CASSPGTGENEKLFF,TRBJ1-4,TRBV18,15
CASSRTLQGYYNNQPQHF,TRBJ1-5,TRBV19,18
CASSLPGDTQYF,TRBJ2-3,TRBV7-2,12
CASSQELIVLNYGYTF,TRBJ1-2,TRBV4-2,16
CASSLGGLSGELFF,TRBJ2-2,TRBV5-4,14
CASRTGLTNEKLFF,TRBJ1-4,TRBV10-2,14
CASSFQGARFYEQYF,TRBJ2-7,TRBV28,15
CASEQGGNQPQHF,TRBJ1-5,TRBV2,13
CASSRTGGPPNTGELFF,TRBJ2-2,TRBV7-6,17
CASSPGTGADYEQYF,TRBJ2-7,TRBV18,15
CASSETPIGRQSAEQFF,TRBJ2-1,TRBV2,17
CASSLGTGRSGELFF,TRBJ2-2,TRBV5-6,15
CASSFLTGFGTEAFF,TRBJ1-1,TRBV7-2,15
CASSSKTGEGNQPQHF,TRBJ1-5,TRBV7-9,16
CASSLVYFSGGKDGYTF,TRBJ1-2,TRBV11-2,17
CASSPTGSILEQYF,TRBJ2-7,TRBV5-6,14
CAWRDRVNTGELFF,TRBJ2-2,TRBV30,14
CASSIVVGEGTEAFF,TRBJ1-1,TRBV19,15
CASSIRDRERVFF,TRBJ1-1,TRBV7-9,13
CASSQYTGGKNIQYF,TRBJ2-4,TRBV5-6,15
CASSLTPGTEGNTIYF,TRBJ1-3,TRBV4-3,16
CASSFSGGAYEQFF,TRBJ2-1,TRBV7-2,14
CASGPPTGQETQYF,TRBJ2-5,TRBV12-5,14
CASSPGGDEQFF,TRBJ2-1,TRBV7-8,12
CASTDRGPWGNQPQHF,TRBJ1-5,TRBV19,16
CASSPSGSYEQYF,TRBJ2-7,TRBV18,13
CASSLGEGTEAFF,TRBJ1-1,TRBV7-6,13
CASSPKKSSGGAGETQYF,TRBJ2-5,TRBV5-4,18